The 17 T cell receptor beta chains below come from one sample, sequenced in a study of cytomegalovirus exposure and HLA in healthy donors. With 60 Vbeta and 13 Jbeta primers, the PCR was carried out. Some clones are missing from TCRdb's copy, which holds only in-frame ones; the method was immunoSEQ multiplex PCR. The profile covers 90,000 to 120,000 clones, with over 60% appearing a single time and roughly 4.9% taken by the ten largest. The sequenced sample was PBMCs. The receptor set was obtained from a female donor in good health and CMV-seropositive.

The V call is TRBV7-9, the J call TRBJ1-3; no reliable D call. Per the germline V gene, CDR1 is SEHNR and CDR2 is FQNEAQ (reference sequence). The CDR3 length is 13 residues. Trimming stripped 5 bases from V and 1 base from J, with 6 bases between. Here the CDR3 DNA reads TGTGCCAGCAGCCCGGGATCTGGAAACACCATATATTTT. Its translation is CASSPGSGNTIYF.

The V gene is TRBV15, the J gene TRBJ2-7; D is uncertain. Germline CDR1 reads LNHNV; CDR2 reads YYDKDF (reference sequence). This CDR3 spans 12 amino acids. Trimming removed 3 bases at V and 6 bases at J, with 9 bases between. CDR3 region: CATSSYLGEQYF. The DNA of the CDR3 is TGTGCCACCAGCAGCTACCTCGGCGAGCAGTACTTC.

The rearrangement uses TRBV4-1 and TRBJ1-2, with D perhaps TRBD1 (6 bases). Trimming cost V 3 bases and J 2 bases, with 16 bases left between them. The germline gives CDR1 MGHRA, CDR2 YSYEKL. The CDR3 runs to 16 residues. The CDR3, as DNA: TGCGCCAGCAGCCAGAACACAGGGAGACAGAACTATGGCTACACCTTC. This gives the protein CASSQNTGRQNYGYTF.

The sample holds a few counts of this clone. V is TRBV6-5 and J is TRBJ2-2, with D possibly matching TRBD2 (7 bases). The V gene's germline CDR1 is MNHEY and CDR2 SVGAGI. The CDR3 extends over 15 amino acids. V was trimmed by 8 bases and J by 4 bases, leaving 17 bases between them. CDR3 amino acids: CASYSQGRGTGELFF. In nucleotides, the CDR3 is TGTGCCAGCTATTCGCAGGGGAGGGGCACCGGGGAGCTGTTTTTT.

The V and J genes are TRBV6-5 and TRBJ2-2; D perhaps matches TRBD1 (6 bases). The CDR3 consists of 13 residues. The V end lost 10 bases, the J end lost 6 bases, and 15 bases lay between the germline ends. Germline V gives CDR1 MNHEY, CDR2 SVGAGI. In DNA, the CDR3 is TGTGCCATCCAACAGGGAGAGGCCGGGGAGCTGTTTTTT. Protein sequence: CAIQQGEAGELFF.

The chain combines TRBV19 with TRBJ1-1; tentatively, D is TRBD1 (6 bases). The ends were cut back, 5 bases at V and 0 bases at J, with 13 bases in the middle. In germline, CDR1 is LNHDA, CDR2 SQIVND (reference sequence). CDR3 length equals 15 residues. CDR3 coding DNA: TGTGCCAGTAGTGCCCCAGGGGCCCTGAACACTGAAGCTTTCTTT. This codes for CASSAPGALNTEAFF. Looking up the rest from reference TRBV19 and TRBJ1-1 gives the full variable domain: DGGITQSPKYLFRKEGQNVTLSCEQNLNHDAMYWYRQDPGQGLRLIYYSQIVNDFQKGDIAEGYSVSREKKESFPLTVTSAQKNPTAFYLCASSAPGALNTEAFFGQGTRLTVV.

The chain joins TRBV7-8 to TRBJ2-1; 7 positions match TRBD2. V gave up 3 bases and J gave up 3 bases; unmatched junction bases: 5. Germline-derived CDR1 and CDR2 are SGHVS and FQNEAQ. The CDR3 has 15 amino acids. Here the CDR3 reads CASSLGGSLYNEQFF. In DNA, the CDR3 is TGTGCCAGCAGCTTGGGCGGGAGCCTCTACAATGAGCAGTTCTTC.

V is TRBV15 and J is TRBJ2-1, with D possibly matching TRBD2 (7 bases). The V end lost 8 bases, the J end lost 0 bases, and 14 bases lay between the germline ends. There are 15 residues in the CDR3. Germline V CDR1 and CDR2: LNHNV, YYDKDF (reference sequence). This chain's CDR3 is CATSKGGSSYNEQFF. The DNA for the CDR3 is TGTGCCACCTCTAAGGGGGGGAGCTCCTACAATGAGCAGTTCTTC.

This clone was found a few times. This chain connects TRBV5-1 to TRBJ2-5, with 8 bases lining up with TRBD1. Trimming at V came to 4 bases and at J to 1 base, leaving 3 bases not matched to a gene. Germline CDR1 and CDR2: SGHRS and YFSETQ. This CDR3 comprises 14 residues. The DNA for the CDR3 is TGCGCCAGCAGCGTGACAGGGGCCCAAGAGACCCAGTACTTC. Translation: CASSVTGAQETQYF.

The chain employs TRBV7-2 and TRBJ1-4; the D is unclear. The CDR3 has 13 amino acids. Trimming removed 5 bases at V and 8 bases at J, with 12 bases between. Germline CDR1 and CDR2: SGHTA and FQGNSA. The CDR3 is CASSGRISEKLFF. For the CDR3, the DNA is TGTGCCAGCAGCGGCAGGATCTCGGAAAAACTGTTTTTT.

The V and J genes are TRBV13 and TRBJ2-1; D may be TRBD1 (6 bases). The CDR3 has 15 amino acids. Deletions cut 6 bases from V and 3 bases from J, with 15 bases between. Germline CDR1 and CDR2: PRHDT and FYEKMQ (reference sequence). The CDR3 region has the DNA TGTGCCAGCAGAACCCGGGACAAAGGCTACAATGAGCAGTTCTTC. As protein: CASRTRDKGYNEQFF.

The gene calls are TRBV5-4 and TRBJ2-7; D may be TRBD2 (6 bases). Deletions cut 3 bases from V and 7 bases from J, with 20 bases between. Germline CDR1 SGHNT, CDR2 YYREEE (reference sequence). The CDR3 covers 15 residues. This chain's CDR3 is CASSSASGLGGEQYF. CDR3 bases: TGTGCCAGCAGCTCCGCGTCGGGACTCGGTGGGGAGCAGTACTTC.

This CDR3 is CASSLPPDRSYRGGELFF. The CDR3 bases are TGTGCCAGCAGTTTACCGCCAGACAGGTCGTACCGGGGCGGGGAGCTGTTTTTT. This chain links TRBV27 with TRBJ2-2; D perhaps matches TRBD1 (6 bases). The germline V gene has CDR1 MNHEY and CDR2 SMNVEV (reference sequence). This CDR3 has 18 residues. Trimming left V 2 bases short and J 7 bases short, with 23 bases between.

The rearrangement links TRBV6-1 to TRBJ1-4; 8 bases line up with TRBD1. Per the germline V gene, CDR1 is MNHNS and CDR2 is SASEGT. The CDR3 is 14 amino acids. The junction had 5 bases not matched to a gene; V was cut back by 3 bases and J by 8 bases. The CDR3 nucleotides read TGTGCCAGCAGTGATGGACAGGGAGTGGAAAAACTGTTTTTT. Translated, it gives CASSDGQGVEKLFF.

The chain carries TRBV7-9 and TRBJ2-1; 8 nucleotides line up with TRBD2. With 5 bases clipped from V and 15 bases from J, the junction kept 18 bases outside the gene matches. This CDR3 region has 15 residues. The germline gives CDR1 SEHNR, CDR2 FQNEAQ (reference sequence). Here the CDR3 reads CASSRSGTSGSEVFF. DNA of the CDR3: TGTGCCAGCAGCCGGAGCGGTACTAGCGGATCTGAGGTGTTCTTC.

The V and J genes are TRBV5-1 and TRBJ2-3, with 8 positions matching TRBD2. Germline values: CDR1 SGHRS, CDR2 YFSETQ. V lost 4 bases and J lost 1; bases outside the gene matches: 8. The CDR3 extends over 16 amino acids. The CDR3, as DNA: TGCGCCAGCAGCAATTCCCTACTAGCGGGCACAGATACGCAGTATTTT. This encodes CASSNSLLAGTDTQYF. The variable domain in full, with the rest retrieved from reference TRBV5-1 and TRBJ2-3, is KAGVTQTPRYLIKTRGQQVTLSCSPISGHRSVSWYQQTPGQGLQFLFEYFSETQRNKGNFPGRFSGRQFSNSRSEMNVSTLELGDSALYLCASSNSLLAGTDTQYFGPGTRLTVL.

V is TRBV2 and J is TRBJ2-7, with unresolved D. V was trimmed by 4 bases and J by 5 bases, leaving 12 bases between them. Germline CDR1 is SNHLY and CDR2 is FYNNEI. The CDR3 contains 13 residues. Here the CDR3 reads CASSATNTHEQYF. DNA of the CDR3: TGTGCCAGCAGTGCCACAAACACCCACGAGCAGTACTTC.